These 20 T cell receptor beta chains share one sample of origin, sequenced in a study of blood T cell repertoires in COVID-19. The repertoire was sequenced with immunoSEQ multiplex PCR; TCRdb's copy has only in-frame clones and lacks some. The sample shows some 110,000 clones, roughly two thirds of them seen only once. Material for sequencing was peripheral blood. These receptor sequences come from a human donor with acute or convalescent COVID-19. The donor label of this sample is uncertain.

The chain carries TRBV7-2 and TRBJ2-1, with D maybe TRBD2 (6 bases). Germline CDR1 and CDR2: SGHTA and FQGNSA. The CDR3 extends over 13 amino acids. The germline V and J ends were trimmed by 5 bases and 7 bases, with 12 bases remaining between them. CDR3 region: CASSATTRNEQFF. For the CDR3, the DNA is TGTGCCAGCAGCGCAACGACTAGGAATGAGCAGTTCTTC.

The chain combines TRBV7-3 with TRBJ2-2; D remains unclear. V dropped 5 bases and J dropped 6 bases, with 10 bases sitting between them. Per the germline V gene, CDR1 is SGHTA and CDR2 is FQGTGA. The CDR3 loop spans 13 amino acids. The CDR3 spells CASSPPGAGELFF. The CDR3 DNA reads TGTGCCAGCAGCCCCCCGGGTGCCGGGGAGCTGTTTTTT.

This rearrangement joins TRBV19 to TRBJ2-2, with D maybe TRBD1 (6 bases). Germline CDR1 and CDR2: LNHDA and SQIVND (reference sequence). Trimming left V 3 bases short and J 8 bases short, with 16 bases between. This CDR3 spans 15 amino acids. The CDR3 DNA sequence: TGTGCCAGTAGTATTGGGTCAGGGGAGAGTGGGGAGCTGTTTTTT. It yields the protein CASSIGSGESGELFF. The full variable domain, rest sourced from reference TRBV19 and TRBJ2-2, is DGGITQSPKYLFRKEGQNVTLSCEQNLNHDAMYWYRQDPGQGLRLIYYSQIVNDFQKGDIAEGYSVSREKKESFPLTVTSAQKNPTAFYLCASSIGSGESGELFFGEGSRLTVL.

This chain links TRBV6-1 with TRBJ1-1; 7 nucleotides line up with TRBD1. Germline-derived CDR1 and CDR2 are MNHNS and SASEGT. The CDR3 extends over 13 amino acids. Unmatched junction bases numbered 5, after V lost 2 bases and J lost 8 bases. The CDR3 protein is CASSETRGLEAFF. CDR3 DNA sequence: TGTGCCAGCAGTGAAACGAGGGGGCTCGAAGCTTTCTTT.

This chain links TRBV6-1 with TRBJ1-2, with TRBD1 matching over 7 bases. This CDR3 comprises 17 residues. Germline values: CDR1 MNHNS, CDR2 SASEGT. J lost 4 bases, V lost 0 bases, and 11 bases had no gene match. CDR3 sequence reads: CASSEAGGQPKFYGYTF. The CDR3 DNA sequence: TGTGCCAGCAGTGAAGCGGGGGGACAGCCCAAGTTCTATGGCTACACCTTC.

There are a few counts of this clone. The chain joins TRBV28 to TRBJ1-2; D might be TRBD1 (6 bases). Germline V gene lookup returns CDR1 MDHEN and CDR2 SYDVKM. The V and J ends lost 6 bases and 8 bases respectively, with 19 bases between them. The CDR3 totals 14 residues. CDR3 in DNA: TGTGCCAGCAGCCAACCGCGGGGGGCTGGGGGCTACACCTTC. Translating it yields CASSQPRGAGGYTF.

CDR3 DNA: TGTGCCAGCAGCTTATTAGGGCAGGGGGGCGAGACCCAGTACTTC. This sequence encodes CASSLLGQGGETQYF. This chain connects TRBV7-6 to TRBJ2-5, with TRBD1 as a possible D gene (7 bases). The V end lost 2 bases, the J end lost 5 bases, and 15 bases lay between the germline ends. The germline gives CDR1 SGHVS, CDR2 FNYEAQ. There are 15 residues in the CDR3. The full variable domain, in which reference TRBV7-6 and TRBJ2-5 provide the parts outside the CDR3, is GAGVSQSPRYKVTKRGQDVALRCDPISGHVSLYWYRQALGQGPEFLTYFNYEAQQDKSGLPNDRFSAERPEGSISTLTIQRTEQRDSAMYRCASSLLGQGGETQYFGPGTRLLVL.

The chain has TRBV7-8 and TRBJ2-7, with D unresolved. This CDR3 is built from 12 residues. Germline V gene data show CDR1 as SGHVS and CDR2 as FQNEAQ. The V and J ends lost 6 bases and 5 bases respectively, with 11 bases between them. In nucleotides, the CDR3 is TGTGCCAGCAGGTCACAAAACAACGAGCAGTACGTC. Protein product: CASRSQNNEQYV.

The chain carries TRBV2 and TRBJ1-2, with 9 bases aligning to TRBD1. The CDR3 extends over 15 amino acids. J was trimmed by 4 bases and V by 1 base; bases with no gene match: 4. Germline V CDR1 and CDR2: SNHLY, FYNNEI. The CDR3 nucleotides read TGTGCCAGCAGTGAAGACAGGGGGCAAACCTATGGCTACACCTTC. It encodes CASSEDRGQTYGYTF.

This clone has only a few counts. The rearrangement uses TRBV2 and TRBJ1-1, with 7 bases matching TRBD1. J was trimmed by 10 bases and V by 7 bases; bases with no gene match: 9. Per the germline V gene, CDR1 is SNHLY and CDR2 is FYNNEI. The CDR3 length is 12 residues. CDR3 protein: CASTTGVRRAFF. The CDR3 DNA is TGTGCCAGCACAACAGGGGTACGCAGAGCTTTCTTT.

This chain uses TRBV18 with TRBJ1-2, with 10 bases fitting TRBD1. CDR1 and CDR2 (germline): KGHSH, LQKENI. With V trimmed by 6 bases and J by 0 bases, 13 bases remained unmatched. The CDR3 length is 18 residues. DNA for the CDR3: TGTGCCAGCTCCCCTCAGGGACAGGGGAACTCTCCTAACTATGGCTACACCTTC. It is translated as CASSPQGQGNSPNYGYTF.

This rearrangement joins TRBV7-8 to TRBJ1-2; 12 positions match TRBD1. With V trimmed by 2 bases and J by 4 bases, 5 bases remained unmatched. The CDR3 runs 16 residues. Germline-derived CDR1 and CDR2 are SGHVS and FQNEAQ. CDR3 nucleotides: TGTGCCAGCAGCTTATGGGGACAGGGGGCCCGCTATGGCTACACCTTC. This sequence encodes CASSLWGQGARYGYTF.

The V gene is TRBV29-1, the J gene TRBJ2-5; possibly TRBD1 for D (6 bases). This CDR3 comprises 11 residues. Germline V CDR1 and CDR2: SQVTM, ANQGSEA. Deletions cut 6 bases from V and 4 bases from J, with 9 bases between. The CDR3 loop reads CSVPRGETQYF. CDR3 coding DNA: TGCAGCGTCCCCAGGGGAGAGACCCAGTACTTC.

The rearrangement uses TRBV5-4 and TRBJ2-5; D call uncertain. The V end lost 5 bases, the J end lost 0 bases, and 17 bases lay between the germline ends. The CDR3 totals 16 residues. In germline, CDR1 is SGHNT, CDR2 YYREEE (reference sequence). The CDR3 DNA reads as TGTGCCAGCAGTCCGCCGGGTAGTACGGACCAAGAGACCCAGTACTTC. Amino acids: CASSPPGSTDQETQYF.

This clone was recorded a few times. The CDR3 sequence: CASSRGTGNTEAFF. The CDR3 DNA reads TGTGCCAGCAGTAGAGGGACAGGTAACACTGAAGCTTTCTTT. The gene calls are TRBV7-9 and TRBJ1-1; 8 bases are a match to TRBD1. Germline V gene data show CDR1 as SEHNR and CDR2 as FQNEAQ (reference sequence). The CDR3 covers 14 residues. V lost 6 bases and J lost 2; bases outside the gene matches: 5.

The chain carries TRBV5-1 and TRBJ2-6, with 8 bases that match TRBD1. Trimming took 0 bases from V and 3 from J; bases not matched to a gene: 8. The germline V gene has CDR1 SGHRS and CDR2 YFSETQ. CDR3 length: 18 residues. The CDR3 nucleotides are TGCGCCAGCAGCTTGGAGCGGACAGGGAGAGGTGGGGCCAACGTCCTGACTTTC. It translates to CASSLERTGRGGANVLTF.

The DNA of the CDR3 is TGTGCCAGCAGCATACGGGAGGGAGTGAACACTGAAGCTTTCTTT. Translation: CASSIREGVNTEAFF. J is TRBJ1-1 and V is TRBV7-9; D is unclear. CDR3 length: 15 residues. CDR1 and CDR2 (germline): SEHNR, FQNEAQ (reference sequence). V lost 5 bases to trimming and J lost 0 bases, with 13 bases between them.

The chain combines TRBV5-1 with TRBJ1-6; no firm D call. Germline values: CDR1 SGHRS, CDR2 YFSETQ. The CDR3 is 16 residues long. The V end lost 0 bases, the J end lost 5 bases, and 12 bases lay between the germline ends. CDR3 bases: TGCGCCAGCAGCTTGGGGGCAGGAGGTAATAATTCACCCCTCCACTTT. The encoded protein is CASSLGAGGNNSPLHF. The whole variable domain, filled in from reference TRBV5-1 and TRBJ1-6, reads KAGVTQTPRYLIKTRGQQVTLSCSPISGHRSVSWYQQTPGQGLQFLFEYFSETQRNKGNFPGRFSGRQFSNSRSEMNVSTLELGDSALYLCASSLGAGGNNSPLHFGNGTRLTVT.

This clone has only a few counts. Other DNA sequences in the same sample also yield this CDR3. CDR3 bases: TGCGCCAGCAGCCTTCAGACAGGCTACTACGAGCAGTACGTC. This gives the protein CASSLQTGYYEQYV. The V and J genes are TRBV4-1 and TRBJ2-7; D perhaps matches TRBD1 (6 bases). This CDR3 contains 14 residues. The germline V and J ends were trimmed by 4 bases and 3 bases, with 13 bases remaining between them. Per germline, CDR1 MGHRA and CDR2 YSYEKL.

The chain recombines TRBV9 with TRBJ2-7; D gene uncertain. This CDR3 is 15 amino acids long. V lost 4 bases, J lost 3 bases, and 17 bases lay in between. Germline loops: CDR1 SGDLS, CDR2 YYNGEE. The DNA of the CDR3 is TGTGCCAGCAGCTTGGCCGACACCGGCTTCTACGAGCAGTACTTC. Protein product: CASSLADTGFYEQYF.